The rows below give T cell receptor beta chains drawn from one sample of a study of cytomegalovirus exposure and HLA in healthy donors. This table comes from immunoSEQ multiplex PCR, and its TCRdb copy is limited to in-frame clones, with some not included. The profile shows approximately 150,000 clones, approximately 88% of them singletons. Sequenced: PBMCs. These receptors were collected from a woman in her thirties in good health and CMV-seronegative. CDR3s include the opening cysteine and the closing phenylalanine or tryptophan. The D gene is left open where the match is weak. Clone size is stated in some rows and not others, as once, few, many or a class when expanded.

TRBD2	.	TRBJ2-1	TRBV2	CASSPLLAGANEQFF	TGTGCCAGCAGTCCTTTACTAGCGGGAGCCAATGAGCAGTTCTTC
TRBD1	.	TRBJ2-7	TRBV19	CASSTRDRGRSYEQYF	TGTGCCAGTAGTACCCGGGACAGGGGGCGATCCTACGAGCAGTACTTC
.	.	TRBJ1-5	TRBV10-2	CASSESGVSNQPQHF	TGCGCCAGCAGTGAGTCAGGAGTTAGCAATCAGCCCCAGCATTTT
TRBD1	.	TRBJ1-2	TRBV7-8	CASSLVQGADYGYTF	TGTGCCAGCAGCTTAGTGCAGGGGGCGGACTATGGCTACACCTTC
.	.	TRBJ2-3	TRBV9	CASSVRAVRTSTDTQYF	TGTGCCAGCAGCGTGCGGGCAGTTCGGACTAGCACAGATACGCAGTATTTT
.	.	TRBJ2-7	TRBV20-1	CSAPTSYEQYF	TGCAGTGCTCCTACTAGCTACGAGCAGTACTTC
.	.	TRBJ1-2	TRBV6-1	CASSEVRPYSDTFSTGYTF	TGTGCCAGCAGTGAAGTACGACCTTATTCGGACACTTTTAGTACGGGCTACACCTTC
TRBD1	.	TRBJ2-7	TRBV6-5	CASSYRTGDEQYF	TGTGCCAGCAGTTACCGGACAGGGGACGAGCAGTACTTC
.	.	TRBJ2-7	TRBV9	CASSVSLGSGEQYF	TGTGCCAGCAGCGTAAGCCTGGGTTCGGGCGAGCAGTACTTC
.	.	TRBJ2-5	TRBV19	CASSIDWSLPAQYF	TGTGCCAGTAGTATAGATTGGTCTCTCCCGGCCCAGTACTTC
.	.	TRBJ1-1	TRBV10-2	CASSESWGGTEAFF	TGCGCCAGCAGTGAGTCTTGGGGGGGCACTGAAGCTTTCTTT
.	.	TRBJ2-2	TRBV6-5	CASGGTGELFF	TGTGCCAGCGGGGGGACCGGGGAGCTGTTTTTT
TRBD2	.	TRBJ2-2	TRBV27	CASSLSTAGVFEVGGRVTGELFF	TGTGCCAGCAGTTTATCGACTGCAGGGGTATTCGAAGTCGGCGGGAGGGTCACCGGGGAGCTGTTTTTT
TRBD1	.	TRBJ2-2	TRBV15	CATSSGTVTGELFF	TGTGCCACCAGCAGCGGGACAGTCACCGGGGAGCTGTTTTTT
TRBD1	.	TRBJ2-7	TRBV7-9	CASSLHTSTGPSSYEQYF	TGTGCCAGCAGCCTCCACACCTCGACAGGGCCATCTTCCTACGAGCAGTACTTC
TRBD1	once	TRBJ1-6	TRBV7-9	CASSEVTGGYNSPLHF	TGTGCCAGCAGCGAAGTGACAGGGGGGTATAATTCACCCCTCCACTTT
.	few	TRBJ1-1	TRBV6-6	CASSSQGGVKTEAFF	TGTGCCAGCAGTTCACAGGGCGGTGTGAAGACTGAAGCTTTCTTT
TRBD1	.	TRBJ1-2	TRBV18	CASSPTGSGGYTF	TGTGCCAGCTCACCGACAGGGTCCGGCGGCTACACCTTC
TRBD1	.	TRBJ1-5	TRBV28	CASSFADRGNQPQHF	TGTGCCAGCAGTTTCGCAGACAGGGGGAATCAGCCCCAGCATTTT
TRBD1	.	TRBJ2-1	TRBV15	CATSKRQGGNEQFF	TGTGCCACCAGCAAGAGACAGGGGGGGAATGAGCAGTTCTTC
.	.	TRBJ1-2	TRBV28	CASSLSLGGGYGYTF	TGTGCCAGCAGTTTAAGCCTTGGGGGCGGCTATGGCTACACCTTC
.	.	TRBJ2-1	TRBV4-1	CASGQSNYNEQFF	TGCGCCAGTGGACAGAGCAACTACAATGAGCAGTTCTTC
TRBD1	.	TRBJ1-2	TRBV5-1	CASSQDRANYGYTF	TGCGCCAGCAGCCAAGACAGGGCCAACTATGGCTACACCTTC
TRBD1	few	TRBJ1-4	TRBV5-6	CASSWTGATNEKLFF	TGTGCCAGCAGCTGGACAGGGGCAACTAATGAAAAACTGTTTTTT
.	.	TRBJ2-7	TRBV11-2	CASMRALIGIGGYEQYF	TGTGCCAGCATGAGGGCGCTTATAGGCATCGGGGGTTACGAGCAGTACTTC
TRBD1	.	TRBJ2-6	TRBV10-2	CASKSGQGNSGANVLTF	TGCGCCAGCAAGTCGGGACAGGGGAACTCTGGGGCCAACGTCCTGACTTTC
.	few	TRBJ1-1	TRBV6-6	CASSYWGGWDTEAFF	TGTGCCAGCAGTTACTGGGGGGGTTGGGACACTGAAGCTTTCTTT
.	once	TRBJ2-1	TRBV11-2	CASSRRDNRNEQFF	TGTGCCAGCAGCCGCCGGGACAATCGCAATGAGCAGTTCTTC
TRBD1	.	TRBJ1-2	TRBV28	CASSFRPDRGGGYTF	TGTGCCAGCAGTTTTCGGCCGGACAGGGGGGGTGGCTACACCTTC
.	.	TRBJ1-1	TRBV9	CASSVRGGEAVNTEAFF	TGTGCCAGCAGCGTAAGGGGGGGTGAGGCCGTGAACACTGAAGCTTTCTTT
TRBD1	.	TRBJ2-7	TRBV19	CASKDRAAYEQYF	TGTGCCAGCAAGGACAGGGCGGCCTACGAGCAGTACTTC
TRBD1	.	TRBJ1-1	TRBV9	CASSAQGLGMNTEAFF	TGTGCCAGCAGCGCACAGGGGCTGGGTATGAACACTGAAGCTTTCTTT
.	.	TRBJ1-2	TRBV19	CASTGRQQGPGYTF	TGTGCCAGTACTGGGCGGCAGCAGGGCCCTGGCTACACCTTC